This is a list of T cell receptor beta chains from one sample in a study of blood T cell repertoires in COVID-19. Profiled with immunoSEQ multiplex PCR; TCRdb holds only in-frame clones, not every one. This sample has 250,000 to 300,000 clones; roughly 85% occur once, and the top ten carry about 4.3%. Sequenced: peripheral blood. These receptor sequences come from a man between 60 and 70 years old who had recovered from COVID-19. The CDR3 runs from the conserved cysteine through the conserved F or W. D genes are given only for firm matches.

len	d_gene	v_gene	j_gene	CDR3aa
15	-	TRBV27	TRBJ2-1	CASSLRGSSYNEQFF
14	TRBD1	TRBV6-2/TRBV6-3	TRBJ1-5	CASSYPTGSQPQHF
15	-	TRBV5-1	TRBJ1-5	CASSLVAGPNQPQHF
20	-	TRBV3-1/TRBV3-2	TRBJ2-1	CASSQDHNRRNTRSYNEQFF
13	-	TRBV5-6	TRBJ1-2	CASSFQVQVGYTF
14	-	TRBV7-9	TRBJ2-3	CASVPDSLTDTQYF
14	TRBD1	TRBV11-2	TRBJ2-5	CASSRGQLQETQYF
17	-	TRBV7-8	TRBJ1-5	CASSLAGRTNSNQPQHF
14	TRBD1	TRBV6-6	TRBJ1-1	CASRTGERFTEAFF
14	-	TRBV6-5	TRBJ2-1	CASSYQRPPNEQFF
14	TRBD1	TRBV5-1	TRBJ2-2	CASSRAGGTGELFF
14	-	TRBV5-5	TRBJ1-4	CASSSVPANEKLFF
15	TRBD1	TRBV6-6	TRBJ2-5	CASSKGQGIQETQYF
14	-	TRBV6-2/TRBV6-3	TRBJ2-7	CASSYGAGRYEQYF
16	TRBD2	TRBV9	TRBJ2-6	CASSVGGGLGANVLTF
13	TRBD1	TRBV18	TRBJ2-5	CASTTGGAETQYF
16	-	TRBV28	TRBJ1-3	CASSGEGLFSGNTIYF
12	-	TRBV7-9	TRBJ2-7	CASSLVPDEQYF
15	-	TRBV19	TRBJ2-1	CASSIRRGTNNEQFF
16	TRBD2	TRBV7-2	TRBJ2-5	CANSSRAGGRQETQYF
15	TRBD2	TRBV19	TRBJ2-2	CASSTSGGAAGELFF
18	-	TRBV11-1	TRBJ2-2	CASSLARRGAANTGELFF
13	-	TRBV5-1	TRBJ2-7	CASNMDSRYEQYF
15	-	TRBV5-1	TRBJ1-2	CASSFSGGVEVGYTF
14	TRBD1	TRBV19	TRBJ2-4	CASSNRGQLNIQYF
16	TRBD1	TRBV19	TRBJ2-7	CASSSWGQGARDEQYF
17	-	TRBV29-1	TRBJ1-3	CSVEDSTWGVSGNTIYF
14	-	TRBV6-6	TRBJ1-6	CASNARGVDSPLHF
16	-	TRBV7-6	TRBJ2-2	CASSLARGSGTGELFF
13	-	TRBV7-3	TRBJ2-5	CASSPPFEETQYF
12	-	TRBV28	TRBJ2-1	CASSTGLTEQFF
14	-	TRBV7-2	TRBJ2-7	CASSPDKGAYEQYF
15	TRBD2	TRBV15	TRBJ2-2	CATSLGLAGAGELFF
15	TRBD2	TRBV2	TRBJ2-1	CASSDSGSSYNEQFF
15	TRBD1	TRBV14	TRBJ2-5	CASSLTGTGGETQYF
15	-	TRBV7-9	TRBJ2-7	CASSLATASRREQYF
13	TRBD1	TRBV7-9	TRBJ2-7	CASSPTGFYEQYF
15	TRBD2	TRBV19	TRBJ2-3	CASSAPAGAADTQYF
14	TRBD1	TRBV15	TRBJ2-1	CATSRAGTGQLRFF
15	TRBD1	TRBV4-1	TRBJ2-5	CASSHPGQGGETQYF
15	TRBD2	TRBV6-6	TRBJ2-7	CASSSIGGRAVEQYF
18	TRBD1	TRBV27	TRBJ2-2	CASSPRQGAPANTGELFF
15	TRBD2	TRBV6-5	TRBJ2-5	CASSHTSGGEETQYF
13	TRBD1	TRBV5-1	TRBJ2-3	CASSSTGADTQYF
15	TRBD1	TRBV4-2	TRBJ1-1	CASRQTDRRNTEAFF
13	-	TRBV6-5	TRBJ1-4	CASSYARNEKLFF
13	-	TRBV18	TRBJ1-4	CASYQGSNEKLFF
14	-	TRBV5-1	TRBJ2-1	CASAMRDSSNEQFF
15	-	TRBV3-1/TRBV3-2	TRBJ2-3	CASSQSGLGTDTQYF